Following are 29 T cell receptor beta chains from one sample sequenced in a study of cytomegalovirus exposure and HLA in healthy donors (dated 2017 in TCRdb). The library was generated by the immunoSEQ multiplex PCR assay. For the multiplex PCR, a mixture combining 60 forward primers for TCR Vbeta segments and 13 reverse primers for TCR Jbeta segments was used. Drawn from immuneACCESS, this table holds only the in-frame rearrangements with V and J called that TCRdb kept. Clones are partly lost; checked studies trace under half to an unresolved V gene and leave the rest unexplained. The sample includes approximately 210,000 clones, with 79% observed a single time. The ten largest clones represent roughly 1.5% of the sample. The sample comprised PBMCs. Receptors were obtained from a girl aged 5-17 years in good health and CMV-seropositive.

V is TRBV13 and J is TRBJ2-7; D gene unclear. Germline V gene sequence: CDR1 PRHDT, CDR2 FYEKMQ (reference sequence). The CDR3 sequence is 11 residues long. Trimming left V 5 bases short and J 2 bases short, with 4 bases between. The CDR3 DNA reads as TGTGCCAGCAGCCCAGCCTACGAGCAGTACTTC. Its translation: CASSPAYEQYF.

The sample holds one count of this clone. V is TRBV4-3 and J is TRBJ2-1; D is ambiguous. V shed 1 base and J shed 7 bases, with 8 bases lying between them. CDR1 and CDR2 from the germline V gene are LGHNA and YSLEER. The CDR3 is 13 residues long. Here the CDR3 reads CASSQGVRNEQFF. CDR3 in DNA: TGCGCCAGCAGCCAAGGAGTTCGGAATGAGCAGTTCTTC.

The chain links TRBV27 to TRBJ1-6, with 9 bases matching TRBD1. The germline V gene encodes CDR1 MNHEY and CDR2 SMNVEV (reference sequence). This CDR3 is built from 14 residues. The V segment lost 6 bases and the J segment 9 bases; nucleotides outside the gene matches: 6. DNA of the CDR3: TGTGCCAGCAGCCCGGACAGGGGTACTTCACCCCTCCACTTT. Amino acids: CASSPDRGTSPLHF.

The rearrangement links TRBV7-8 to TRBJ2-5; TRBD1 might be the D (6 bases). Germline V gene data show CDR1 as SGHVS and CDR2 as FQNEAQ. The CDR3 runs 15 residues. The V end was cut by 5 bases, the J end by 4 bases, with 17 bases between. DNA for the CDR3: TGTGCCAGCAGCATAAATACAGGGTGGGGAGAGACCCAGTACTTC. The encoded protein is CASSINTGWGETQYF. Full variable domain (rest looked up from reference TRBV7-8 and TRBJ2-5): GAGVSQSPRYKVAKRGQDVALRCDPISGHVSLFWYQQALGQGPEFLTYFQNEAQLDKSGLPSDRFFAERPEGSVSTLKIQRTQQEDSAVYLCASSINTGWGETQYFGPGTRLLVL.

The chain links TRBV10-3 to TRBJ1-2, with 7 positions matching TRBD1. The ends lost 2 bases at V and 8 bases at J; junction bases unmatched: 14. The germline V gene encodes CDR1 ENHRY and CDR2 SYGVKD. The CDR3 spans 16 residues. The CDR3 DNA sequence: TGTGCCATCAGTGAGGTTTTCCAGGGGGGCGCAGACGGCTACACCTTC. The encoded protein is CAISEVFQGGADGYTF.

The J gene is TRBJ2-1, the V gene TRBV10-3; tentatively, D is TRBD2 (5 bases). The CDR3 consists of 11 residues. Germline V gene data show CDR1 as ENHRY and CDR2 as SYGVKD. The germline V and J ends were trimmed by 2 bases and 10 bases, with 6 bases remaining between them. CDR3 nucleotides: TGTGCCATCAGTGAGACGGGGGAGCAGTTCTTC. Its translation is CAISETGEQFF.

This clone was found a few times. The chain couples TRBV11-2 to TRBJ2-7, with TRBD1 matching 7 bases. Germline CDR1 is SGHAT and CDR2 is FQNNGV. The V gene end was trimmed by 4 bases and the J gene end by 2 bases; junction bases not matched to a gene: 8. The CDR3 contains 15 residues. CDR3 residues: CASSSTGQLTYEQYF. CDR3 nucleotide sequence: TGTGCCAGCAGCTCAACGGGACAGCTCACCTACGAGCAGTACTTC.

This clone has a handful of counts. The chain employs TRBV11-2 and TRBJ2-3, with 8 bases lining up with TRBD2. The junction had 14 bases not matched to a gene; V was cut back by 4 bases and J by 8 bases. Germline CDR1 and CDR2: SGHAT and FQNNGV. The CDR3 has 16 amino acids. The CDR3 here is CASSSGGGFVTVTQYF. The CDR3 DNA follows: TGTGCCAGCAGCTCCGGGGGGGGGTTTGTCACGGTTACGCAGTATTTT.

V and J are TRBV9 and TRBJ2-5; 10 bases map to TRBD1. V lost 2 bases to trimming and J lost 5 bases; unmatched junction nucleotides: 6. Germline assignment: CDR1 SGDLS and CDR2 YYNGEE. This CDR3 is built from 15 residues. This CDR3 reads CASSVGDRGRETQYF. CDR3 DNA: TGTGCCAGCAGCGTGGGAGACAGGGGGCGCGAGACCCAGTACTTC.

The V and J genes are TRBV4-1 and TRBJ2-5; the D gene is possibly TRBD2 (5 bases). Germline assignment: CDR1 MGHRA and CDR2 YSYEKL. Trimming removed 1 base from V and 4 bases from J, with 13 bases in between. The CDR3 loop spans 15 amino acids. CDR3 sequence (DNA): TGCGCCAGCAGCCAAGGTTTCGCGGGTCTAGAGACCCAGTACTTC. It specifies CASSQGFAGLETQYF.

J is TRBJ2-1 and V is TRBV5-1, with 12 bases aligning to TRBD2. J gave up 0 bases and V 4 bases, and 5 bases lay outside the gene matches. This CDR3 has 17 amino acids. Looked up from germline, CDR1 is SGHRS and CDR2 is YFSETQ. CDR3: CASSTGLAGSSYNEQFF. The CDR3 nucleotides read TGCGCCAGCAGCACAGGACTAGCGGGGAGCTCCTACAATGAGCAGTTCTTC.

The V gene is TRBV2, the J gene TRBJ2-4; perhaps TRBD2 as D (6 bases). The V gene's germline CDR1 is SNHLY and CDR2 FYNNEI. The CDR3 length is 14 residues. The V gene lost 4 bases and the J gene lost 1 base, with 8 bases spanning the gap. The CDR3 region is CASSGGVAKNIQYF. DNA for the CDR3: TGTGCCAGCAGTGGCGGGGTTGCCAAAAACATTCAGTACTTC.

The chain employs TRBV7-2 and TRBJ1-1; D unclear. The CDR3 is 14 residues long. Trimming stripped 2 bases from V and 5 bases from J, with 12 bases between. Germline loops: CDR1 SGHTA, CDR2 FQGNSA. DNA for the CDR3: TGTGCCAGCAGCTTATATCTGGGCGGGACTGAAGCTTTCTTT. Translating it yields CASSLYLGGTEAFF.

The gene calls are TRBV6-9 and TRBJ1-4, with D perhaps TRBD1 (6 bases). This CDR3 has 14 amino acids. Germline CDR1 is MNHGY and CDR2 is SVAAGI. Trimming pared 6 bases from V and 7 bases from J, leaving 15 bases between. CDR3 nucleotide sequence: TGTGCCAGCAGCCCTTCAGGGGTAAGTGAAAAACTGTTTTTT. Translating it yields CASSPSGVSEKLFF.

V is TRBV11-2 and J is TRBJ2-1, with 7 bases lining up with TRBD1. There are 14 residues in the CDR3. Germline V CDR1 and CDR2: SGHAT, FQNNGV. V was pared by 6 bases and J by 10 bases, with 12 bases of the junction left unmatched. CDR3: CASSQGQAPGEQFF. DNA for the CDR3: TGTGCCAGCAGTCAAGGACAGGCCCCGGGAGAGCAGTTCTTC.

The V gene is TRBV11-3, the J gene TRBJ1-2, with TRBD1 as a possible D gene (5 bases). The CDR3 totals 12 residues. Germline CDR1 and CDR2: SGHNT and YENEEA. V was cut by 5 bases and J by 5 bases, with 9 bases left in between. CDR3 amino acids: CASSRGVYGYTF. The CDR3 nucleotides are TGTGCCAGCAGCCGGGGGGTGTATGGCTACACCTTC. The full variable domain, completed using reference TRBV11-3 and TRBJ1-2, is EAGVVQSPRYKIIEKKQPVAFWCNPISGHNTLYWYLQNLGQGPELLIRYENEEAVDDSQLPKDRFSAERLKGVDSTLKIQPAELGDSAVYLCASSRGVYGYTFGSGTRLTVV.

V is TRBV7-8 and J is TRBJ1-1; D remains unclear. The germline V and J ends were trimmed by 5 bases and 2 bases, with 6 bases remaining between them. The CDR3 loop spans 12 amino acids. Germline V gene data show CDR1 as SGHVS and CDR2 as FQNEAQ. CDR3 DNA sequence: TGTGCCAGCAGCCGAGTTAACACTGAAGCTTTCTTT. Protein product: CASSRVNTEAFF.

This chain uses TRBV6-5 with TRBJ1-4; tentatively, D is TRBD1 (6 bases). Germline V gene sequence: CDR1 MNHEY, CDR2 SVGAGI. The CDR3 has 15 residues. V lost 0 bases and J lost 2, with 7 bases in between. The CDR3 sequence: CASSYSRGTNEKLFF. As DNA, the CDR3 is TGTGCCAGCAGTTACTCAAGGGGGACTAATGAAAAACTGTTTTTT.

The genes are TRBV11-2 and TRBJ2-6; TRBD1 matches 8 bases. Germline values: CDR1 SGHAT, CDR2 FQNNGV. CDR3 size: 18 residues. Germline trimming cut 6 bases from V and 0 bases from J; bases unmatched to any gene: 10. The CDR3 loop is CASRTIRGLHSGANVLTF. The CDR3 nucleotides read TGTGCCAGCAGAACTATCAGGGGGCTCCACTCTGGGGCCAACGTCCTGACTTTC.

This clone was picked up one time. The CDR3 DNA is TGTGCCAGCAGCTTTTGGACAGGGAGGTGGGCTGAAGCTTTCTTT. Its protein product is CASSFWTGRWAEAFF. The chain links TRBV7-9 to TRBJ1-1, with 8 bases that match TRBD1. Germline values: CDR1 SEHNR, CDR2 FQNEAQ (reference sequence). CDR3 size: 15 residues. V trimming: 3 bases; J trimming: 6 bases; junction bases outside the gene matches: 9. The variable domain in full, completed from reference TRBV7-9 and TRBJ1-1, reads DTGVSQNPRHKITKRGQNVTFRCDPISEHNRLYWYRQTLGQGPEFLTYFQNEAQLEKSRLLSDRFSAERPKGSFSTLEIQRTEQGDSAMYLCASSFWTGRWAEAFFGQGTRLTVV.

The chain recombines TRBV7-2 with TRBJ1-5, with TRBD1 identical over 7 bases. The ends lost 5 bases at V and 6 bases at J; junction bases unmatched: 10. This CDR3 has 15 residues. The V gene's germline CDR1 is SGHTA and CDR2 FQGNSA. The CDR3 spells CASSRRQGRGQPQHF. The CDR3 DNA reads as TGTGCCAGCAGCCGACGACAGGGCCGGGGTCAGCCCCAGCATTTT.

The chain joins TRBV5-4 to TRBJ1-1, with D maybe TRBD1 (6 bases). The CDR3 is 15 amino acids. V lost 3 bases and J 1 base, leaving 13 bases between the germline ends. Germline values: CDR1 SGHNT, CDR2 YYREEE (reference sequence). The CDR3 nucleotides read TGTGCCAGCAGCTCGACCACCAGGGGGAACACTGAAGCTTTCTTT. It specifies CASSSTTRGNTEAFF.

This clone was detected only a few times. V and J are TRBV29-1 and TRBJ1-3, with D possibly TRBD1 on 5 matching bases. Trimming pared 3 bases from V and 4 bases from J, leaving 13 bases between. CDR3 length: 14 residues. The germline gives CDR1 SQVTM, CDR2 ANQGSEA. The CDR3 loop is CSVEPTGLGNTIYF. The CDR3 DNA follows: TGCAGCGTTGAGCCCACAGGATTGGGAAACACCATATATTTT.

CDR3 sequence: CSVEEPSGEQYF. CDR3 coding DNA: TGCAGCGTTGAAGAACCGTCGGGCGAGCAGTACTTC. The V call is TRBV29-1, the J call TRBJ2-7; unclear D gene. The ends were cut back, 0 bases at V and 6 bases at J, with 9 bases in the middle. Germline V lookup: CDR1 SQVTM, CDR2 ANQGSEA. The CDR3 length is 12 residues.

V gene TRBV4-3 combines with J gene TRBJ2-1, with TRBD2 matching over 11 bases. The length of the CDR3 is 13 residues. Germline trimming cut 8 bases from V and 5 bases from J; bases unmatched to any gene: 2. Germline-derived CDR1 and CDR2 are LGHNA and YSLEER. CDR3 loop: CASGGLADNEQFF. For the CDR3, the DNA is TGCGCCAGCGGGGGACTAGCGGACAATGAGCAGTTCTTC.

The chain recombines TRBV5-4 with TRBJ1-3; TRBD1 agrees at 9 bases. V lost 3 bases and J lost 2; bases outside the gene matches: 6. Germline loops: CDR1 SGHNT, CDR2 YYREEE (reference sequence). This CDR3 is built from 16 residues. CDR3 amino acids: CASSYKQGAPGNTIYF. CDR3 in DNA: TGTGCCAGCAGCTACAAACAGGGGGCACCTGGAAACACCATATATTTT.

The DNA for the CDR3 is TGTGCCAGCAGCATCGCCGGGACAGGGGCCTACGAGCAGTACTTC. Translation: CASSIAGTGAYEQYF. The chain combines TRBV7-2 with TRBJ2-7, with 10 bases fitting TRBD1. The length of the CDR3 is 15 residues. Per germline, CDR1 SGHTA and CDR2 FQGNSA. V shed 5 bases, J shed 2 bases, and the junction held 6 bases outside the gene matches.

This chain's CDR3 is CASTKRGGSNYGYTF. The CDR3, as DNA: TGTGCCAGCACCAAAAGGGGGGGATCTAACTATGGCTACACCTTC. The genes are TRBV9 and TRBJ1-2; a weak D match, TRBD1 (6 bases). Trimming left V 6 bases short and J 0 bases short, with 15 bases between. Germline V gene data show CDR1 as SGDLS and CDR2 as YYNGEE. There are 15 residues in the CDR3. Supplemented by reference TRBV9 and TRBJ1-2, the full variable domain reads DSGVTQTPKHLITATGQRVTLRCSPRSGDLSVYWYQQSLDQGLQFLIQYYNGEERAKGNILERFSAQQFPDLHSELNLSSLELGDSALYFCASTKRGGSNYGYTFGSGTRLTVV.

This chain uses TRBV30 with TRBJ2-3; a weak D match, TRBD1 (7 bases). V dropped 5 bases and J dropped 9 bases, with 21 bases sitting between them. The CDR3 totals 14 residues. Germline V gene sequence: CDR1 GTSNPN, CDR2 SVGIG (reference sequence). The CDR3 loop reads CAWGVGGAGGTQYF. The CDR3 DNA reads as TGTGCCTGGGGGGTGGGCGGGGCAGGGGGAACGCAGTATTTT.